These T cell receptor beta chains were read from a single sample in a study of OX40 agonist ivuxolimab in advanced cancers. The assay was immunoSEQ multiplex PCR, and TCRdb's table has in-frame clones only and misses some. The table lists 30,000 to 40,000 clones, 85% to 95% of them singletons. Sequenced material: CD4+ or CD8+ T cells sorted from blood, taken in a trial of the OX40 agonist ivuxolimab. Every receptor here comes from an adult with an advanced solid tumor such as melanoma, head and neck, liver or kidney cancer. The CDR3 runs from the conserved cysteine through the conserved F or W.

J | V | CDR3
TRBJ1-6 | TRBV27 | CASSLSGTYPLHF
TRBJ2-3 | TRBV30 | CAWSVSGANTQYF
TRBJ2-7 | TRBV18 | CASSPREDAFNEQYF
TRBJ1-1 | TRBV19 | CASHPGGGVATEAFF
TRBJ2-3 | TRBV7-9 | CASSSGTGGTDTQYF
TRBJ2-5 | TRBV13 | CASSTTGGGETQYF
TRBJ2-7 | TRBV19 | CASSPFYRVAGVPYEQYF
TRBJ2-1 | TRBV7-9 | CASSSTSGLAANEQFF
TRBJ2-3 | TRBV4-2 | CASSQDVGQGSDTQYF
TRBJ2-1 | TRBV11-1 | CASSLLPGARIIYNEQFF
TRBJ2-1 | TRBV7-3 | CASSSSDLHAGYEQFF
TRBJ2-3 | TRBV5-1 | CASSYARDTQYF
TRBJ1-6 | TRBV28 | CASSLQGGPLHF
TRBJ2-7 | TRBV6-5 | CASSLQGLADYEQYF
TRBJ2-2 | TRBV28 | CASSLGLAGADGELFF
TRBJ2-2 | TRBV6-5 | CASSWEGQQNTGELFF
TRBJ2-3 | TRBV7-6 | CASSSRRADTQYF
TRBJ2-5 | TRBV29-1 | CSVDLEGETQYF
TRBJ2-7 | TRBV5-6 | CASSFLGTGPYEQYF
TRBJ1-4 | TRBV28 | CASSSSGPWYEKLFF
TRBJ2-7 | TRBV6-5 | CASRLAGTPEQYF
TRBJ1-5 | TRBV28 | CASRVYLGTAEQPQHF
TRBJ2-2 | TRBV10-3 | CAISVDPGSGTGELFF
TRBJ2-1 | TRBV7-3 | CASSRDRYLEQFF
TRBJ1-1 | TRBV7-9 | CASSLAWAGNTEAFF
TRBJ1-6 | TRBV7-8 | CASSLSSEMNSPLHF
TRBJ2-2 | TRBV30 | CAWSVGTSIGELFF
TRBJ2-3 | TRBV5-4 | CASSPGPSADTQYF
TRBJ2-7 | TRBV10-3 | CAISDLGQPYEQYF
TRBJ2-1 | TRBV9 | CASSTRGQGIYNEQFF
TRBJ2-7 | TRBV28 | CASAKGGVPYEQYF
TRBJ2-2 | TRBV5-1 | CASSPLPRQNTGELFF
TRBJ2-3 | TRBV30 | CAWSVWQGELTDTQYF
TRBJ1-2 | TRBV18 | CASSPRRQDGYTF
TRBJ1-3 | TRBV2 | CASDKRGAPSGNTIYF
TRBJ2-1 | TRBV5-1 | CASSPGGLAPSSYNEQFF